These 32 T cell receptor beta chains were all obtained from the same sample, sequenced in a study of response to subunit inactivated influenza vaccine. TCRdb processed the RT-PCR reads anew with MiXCR; each CDR3 protein has one entry. The sample comprises approximately 680,000 distinct CDR3 sequences, roughly 14% of which are singletons, and around 10% rests with the top ten. The sequenced sample was PBMCs from blood, obtained approximately 13 days after vaccination. The receptors stem from a man aged 45-65 years who received an inactivated influenza vaccine.

This clonotype was found many times. This chain links TRBV7-8 with TRBJ2-7, with 8 bases matching TRBD2. V lost 5 bases to trimming and J lost 0 bases; unmatched junction nucleotides: 6. The germline CDR1 and CDR2 sequences are SGHVS and FQNEAQ. This CDR3 spans 15 amino acids. CDR3 sequence: CASSPSTSGSYEQYF. The DNA for the CDR3 is TGTGCCAGCAGCCCTTCCACTAGCGGCTCCTACGAGCAGTACTTC.

This clonotype was counted only a few times. J is TRBJ2-1 and V is TRBV6-6; D is ambiguous. CDR3 length: 11 amino acids. Trimming took 0 bases from V and 12 from J, leaving 6 bases between them. CDR1 is MNHNY and CDR2 is SVGAGI in the germline V gene (reference sequence). The CDR3 DNA reads as TGTGCCAGCAGTTACTCAAACTGGCAGTTCTTC. It specifies CASSYSNWQFF.

V usage is TRBV28 and J usage is TRBJ2-3; weak D call: TRBD1 (5 bases). There are 15 residues in the CDR3. The V gene's germline CDR1 is MDHEN and CDR2 SYDVKM. The germline V and J ends were trimmed by 5 bases and 2 bases, with 14 bases remaining between them. The CDR3 reads CASSPGRGPTDTQYF. CDR3 nucleotides: TGTGCCAGCAGTCCAGGGCGCGGTCCCACAGATACGCAGTATTTT.

In this sample, this clonotype turned up once. The chain carries TRBV20-1 and TRBJ2-3; D possibly corresponds to TRBD2 (6 bases). The germline V gene encodes CDR1 DFQATT and CDR2 SNEGSKA (reference sequence). The CDR3 spans 12 residues. Trimming stripped 3 bases from V and 8 bases from J, with 12 bases between. CDR3 protein: CSAREGPFTQYF. DNA of the CDR3: TGCAGTGCTAGGGAGGGACCCTTTACGCAGTATTTT.

This clonotype was found a few times. The J gene is TRBJ2-1, the V gene TRBV3-1; no reliable D call. Trimming took off 4 bases at V and 7 bases at J, with 11 bases between the two ends. The CDR3 is made up of 13 amino acids. CDR1 and CDR2 (germline): LGHDT, YNNKEL (reference sequence). DNA of the CDR3: TGTGCCAGCAGCCCGGACCCTAAGAATGAGCAGTTCTTC. As protein: CASSPDPKNEQFF.

This clonotype was seen only a few times. This CDR3 is CASSLAVTYGYTF. DNA of the CDR3: TGCGCCAGCAGCTTGGCGGTGACCTATGGCTACACCTTC. V gene TRBV5-1 combines with J gene TRBJ1-2; D gene unclear. Deletions cut 0 bases from V and 4 bases from J, with 7 bases between. CDR3 size: 13 residues. From germline, CDR1 is SGHRS and CDR2 YFSETQ.

The table lists this clonotype with a few counts. The V and J genes are TRBV20-1 and TRBJ2-1; D is perhaps TRBD2 (5 bases). Trimming took 1 base from V and 0 from J, leaving 10 bases between them. Germline lookup yields CDR1 DFQATT and CDR2 SNEGSKA (reference sequence). The CDR3 totals 15 residues. The CDR3 bases are TGCAGTGCTAGAGGGCTTGGGAGCTCCTACAATGAGCAGTTCTTC. As protein: CSARGLGSSYNEQFF.

This clonotype came up a few times. J is TRBJ2-3 and V is TRBV5-1; TRBD1 matches 8 bases. Germline CDR1 is SGHRS and CDR2 is YFSETQ. Trimming cost V 0 bases and J 3 bases; bases outside gene matches: 6. The CDR3 spans 16 residues. The CDR3 DNA reads as TGCGCCAGCAGCTTGGGCGGGACAGGAGTTACAGATACGCAGTATTTT. It specifies CASSLGGTGVTDTQYF.

The chain recombines TRBV9 with TRBJ2-2, with D tentatively TRBD2 (5 bases). Trimming shortened V by 2 bases and J by 4 bases, and 9 bases separated the two germline ends. Germline lookup yields CDR1 SGDLS and CDR2 YYNGEE. The CDR3 is 14 residues long. CDR3 amino acids: CASSVRVVTGELFF. The CDR3, as DNA: TGTGCCAGCAGCGTGAGGGTCGTCACCGGGGAGCTGTTTTTT.

The chain carries TRBV7-8 and TRBJ2-4; no clear D. Trimming stripped 1 base from V and 0 bases from J, with 10 bases between. CDR3 size: 16 residues. CDR1 and CDR2 from the germline V gene are SGHVS and FQNEAQ. CDR3 sequence reads: CASSLEGALAKNIQYF. DNA of the CDR3: TGTGCCAGCAGCTTAGAGGGTGCGCTAGCCAAAAACATTCAGTACTTC.

In this sample, this clonotype turned up a few times. J is TRBJ1-5 and V is TRBV20-1; D is perhaps TRBD1 (5 bases). V lost 3 bases to trimming and J lost 1 base, with 7 bases between them. Germline V gene lookup returns CDR1 DFQATT and CDR2 SNEGSKA (reference sequence). This CDR3 has 13 residues. CDR3 amino acids: CSASEGSNQPQHF. CDR3 DNA: TGCAGTGCTAGCGAGGGGAGCAATCAGCCCCAGCATTTT.

This clonotype has more than one count but fewer than ten. The chain combines TRBV6-2 or TRBV6-3 with TRBJ2-7; TRBD1 agrees at 7 bases. V shed 5 bases, J shed 0 bases, and the junction held 13 bases outside the gene matches. The CDR3 is 17 residues long. CDR1 MNHEY and CDR2 SVGEGT come from the germline V gene. CDR3 amino acids: CASSQSTTGRRSYEQYF. The CDR3 DNA is TGTGCCAGCAGTCAATCCACGACAGGGCGGCGCTCCTACGAGCAGTACTTC.

This clonotype was seen more than once but under ten times. The chain is built from TRBV3-1 and TRBJ2-5; the D is unclear. Trimming took off 3 bases at V and 5 bases at J, with 7 bases between the two ends. The CDR3 runs 12 residues. CDR1 and CDR2 from the germline V gene are LGHDT and YNNKEL (reference sequence). CDR3 amino acids: CASSHLRETQYF. Here the CDR3 DNA reads TGTGCCAGCAGCCACCTTAGGGAGACCCAGTACTTC.

In this sample, this clonotype turned up a few times. This CDR3 reads CSTGPGTTQETQYF. Here the CDR3 DNA reads TGCAGCACAGGACCCGGGACAACACAAGAGACCCAGTACTTC. V gene TRBV29-1 combines with J gene TRBJ2-5; a weak D match, TRBD1 (6 bases). The CDR3 is 14 amino acids. The germline V and J ends were trimmed by 8 bases and 2 bases, with 18 bases remaining between them. Looked up from germline, CDR1 is SQVTM and CDR2 is ANQGSEA.

A remark on this clonotype: At one boundary the junction diverges from the germline segment, which might be a read error. The CDR3: CASSLGTGPQETQYF. The CDR3 nucleotides read TGTGCCAGCAGTTTGGGGACAGGCCCCCAAGAGACCCAGTACTTC. The chain is built from TRBV5-1 and TRBJ2-5, with 8 nucleotides matching TRBD1. The CDR3 has 15 residues. Germline V lookup: CDR1 SGHRS, CDR2 YFSETQ. Looking up the rest from reference TRBV5-1 and TRBJ2-5 gives the full variable domain: KAGVTQTPRYLIKTRGQQVTLSCSPISGHRSVSWYQQTPGQGLQFLFEYFSETQRNKGNFPGRFSGRQFSNSRSEMNVSTLELGDSALYLCASSLGTGPQETQYFGPGTRLLVL.

The chain employs TRBV5-6 and TRBJ1-3; TRBD1 matches 10 bases. The CDR3 has 21 amino acids. Germline CDR1 reads SGHDT; CDR2 reads YYEEEE. Losses at the gene ends were 4 bases for V and 0 bases for J; bases not matched to a gene: 19. In DNA, the CDR3 is TGTGCCAGCAGCCTAAGGCGAACCGGGACAGGGGCCCGGGCCTCTGGAAACACCATATATTTT. This codes for CASSLRRTGTGARASGNTIYF. The full variable domain, with the rest looked up from reference TRBV5-6 and TRBJ1-3, is DAGVTQSPTHLIKTRGQQVTLRCSPKSGHDTVSWYQQALGQGPQFIFQYYEEEERQRGNFPDRFSGHQFPNYSSELNVNALLLGDSALYLCASSLRRTGTGARASGNTIYFGEGSWLTVV.

This clonotype has a handful of counts. This chain connects TRBV12-3 or TRBV12-4 to TRBJ1-2; D is possibly TRBD1 (5 bases). The CDR3 spans 13 residues. The V end was cut by 7 bases, the J end by 0 bases, with 9 bases between. This CDR3 reads CASTGGANYGYTF. The CDR3 DNA sequence: TGTGCCAGCACCGGGGGAGCTAACTATGGCTACACCTTC.

This clonotype was observed a handful of times. V gene TRBV30 combines with J gene TRBJ2-7; TRBD2 matches 9 bases. This CDR3 comprises 13 residues. Germline CDR1 is GTSNPN and CDR2 is SVGIG (reference sequence). J lost 4 bases, V lost 8 bases, and 9 bases had no gene match. The CDR3 sequence is CAPSGTSKYEQYF. The CDR3 coding sequence is TGTGCCCCTTCCGGGACTAGCAAGTACGAGCAGTACTTC.

In its sample, this clonotype was seen many times. The rearrangement links TRBV5-1 to TRBJ1-4, with 9 positions matching TRBD1. The CDR3 loop spans 16 amino acids. V was pared by 4 bases and J by 4 bases, with 8 bases of the junction left unmatched. CDR1 and CDR2 from the germline V gene are SGHRS and YFSETQ. The chain's CDR3 is CASSRTSGQGNEKLFF. For the CDR3, the DNA is TGCGCCAGCAGCCGGACTTCGGGACAGGGTAATGAAAAACTGTTTTTT.

This clonotype was picked up a small number of times. The V call is TRBV5-5, the J call TRBJ2-2; 8 bases line up with TRBD2. V was pared by 3 bases and J by 3 bases, with 13 bases of the junction left unmatched. Germline assignment: CDR1 SGHKS and CDR2 YYEKEE (reference sequence). CDR3 size: 18 residues. The CDR3 DNA follows: TGTGCCAGCAGCTCACATCCGGGGGGGGCGCGGGACACCGGGGAGCTGTTTTTT. Translation gives CASSSHPGGARDTGELFF.

The chain recombines TRBV19 with TRBJ1-4, with a tentative D call TRBD1 (5 bases). The CDR3 covers 15 residues. V dropped 4 bases and J dropped 7 bases, with 16 bases sitting between them. Germline V gives CDR1 LNHDA, CDR2 SQIVND (reference sequence). The CDR3 DNA sequence: TGTGCCAGTAGTAGACGACGGGGCGGCGGTGAAAAACTGTTTTTT. Its translation: CASSRRRGGGEKLFF.

This clonotype was detected ten times or more. The CDR3 reads CASRRVIPDSNYGYTF. The CDR3 DNA sequence: TGTGCCAGCAGACGCGTCATCCCAGACAGTAACTATGGCTACACCTTC. V usage is TRBV7-9 and J usage is TRBJ1-2; perhaps TRBD1 as D (5 bases). Germline CDR1 is SEHNR and CDR2 is FQNEAQ (reference sequence). The germline V and J ends were trimmed by 6 bases and 1 base, with 18 bases remaining between them. The CDR3 is made up of 16 amino acids.

The rearrangement links TRBV29-1 to TRBJ2-2, with D hard to call. The germline V and J ends were trimmed by 7 bases and 5 bases, with 11 bases remaining between them. There are 12 residues in the CDR3. The germline V gene encodes CDR1 SQVTM and CDR2 ANQGSEA. CDR3 nucleotide sequence: TGCAGCGCTCCTACAGAGACCGGGGAGCTGTTTTTT. This codes for CSAPTETGELFF.

This clonotype was detected a few times. This chain connects TRBV12-3 or TRBV12-4 to TRBJ1-5, with D hard to call. The CDR3 runs to 14 residues. Trimming pared 4 bases from V and 4 bases from J, leaving 11 bases between. The CDR3 bases are TGTGCCAGCAGTTCGCAAAATCAGAATCAGCCCCAGCATTTT. Encoded protein: CASSSQNQNQPQHF.

This clonotype appeared many times. The chain is built from TRBV7-3 and TRBJ2-5, with 7 bases that match TRBD1. V was clipped by 1 base and J by 1 base; unmatched bases: 6. CDR1 SGHTA and CDR2 FQGTGA come from the germline V gene. CDR3 length: 16 residues. As DNA, the CDR3 is TGTGCCAGCAGCTTAAGAGGGGGCGATATCCAAGAGACCCAGTACTTC. It codes for CASSLRGGDIQETQYF.

The chain joins TRBV28 to TRBJ1-5; D perhaps matches TRBD1 (6 bases). Germline loops: CDR1 MDHEN, CDR2 SYDVKM. The V end was cut by 5 bases, the J end by 2 bases, with 13 bases between. There are 15 residues in the CDR3. The CDR3 DNA follows: TGTGCCAGCAGTAATCAGGGGTCGGGCAATCAGCCCCAGCATTTT. This sequence encodes CASSNQGSGNQPQHF.

Only a few counts were recorded for this clonotype. J is TRBJ2-5 and V is TRBV5-1; D is possibly TRBD2 (5 bases). Trimming left V 5 bases short and J 1 base short, with 18 bases between. This CDR3 is 16 amino acids long. Germline V lookup: CDR1 SGHRS, CDR2 YFSETQ. CDR3 amino acids: CASSSAVGLGQETQYF. Here the CDR3 DNA reads TGCGCCAGCAGTTCAGCGGTGGGGTTGGGCCAAGAGACCCAGTACTTC.

There are a few counts of this clonotype. The chain couples TRBV10-3 to TRBJ2-1; TRBD2 matches at 7 bases. Germline V gives CDR1 ENHRY, CDR2 SYGVKD. The CDR3 is 14 amino acids. The V and J ends lost 3 bases and 4 bases, in that order; junction bases with no gene match: 3. Here the CDR3 reads CAISDRGEYNEQFF. For the CDR3, the DNA is TGTGCCATCAGTGACCGGGGGGAGTACAATGAGCAGTTCTTC.

This clonotype has only a few counts. The chain couples TRBV12-3 or TRBV12-4 to TRBJ2-1, with 13 bases matching TRBD2. This CDR3 is 15 amino acids long. The V segment lost 6 bases and the J segment 10 bases; nucleotides outside the gene matches: 9. The CDR3 reads CASSQTSGGPGEQFF. CDR3 sequence (DNA): TGTGCCAGCAGCCAGACTAGCGGGGGGCCGGGGGAGCAGTTCTTC.

The chain uses TRBV24-1 and TRBJ2-2; 7 bases map to TRBD2. V shed 1 base and J 4 bases; nucleotides not matched to a gene: 8. CDR3 size: 17 residues. Germline assignment: CDR1 KGHDR and CDR2 SFDVKD. CDR3 nucleotides: TGTGCCACCAGTGATTTAGTGTCGGGGGGACTCACCGGGGAGCTGTTTTTT. It codes for CATSDLVSGGLTGELFF.

In its sample, this clonotype was seen a few times. The chain is built from TRBV5-1 and TRBJ2-3; D is tentatively TRBD1 or TRBD2 (5 bases each). CDR1 and CDR2 (germline): SGHRS, YFSETQ. With 4 bases removed from V and 1 base from J, the gap between germline ends came to 16 bases. This CDR3 comprises 16 residues. The CDR3 loop reads CASSVMGDVGTDTQYF. The CDR3 nucleotides read TGCGCCAGCAGCGTGATGGGGGACGTGGGCACAGATACGCAGTATTTT.

This clonotype was counted many times. The rearrangement links TRBV29-1 to TRBJ2-5, with D maybe TRBD2 (6 bases). Germline CDR1 and CDR2: SQVTM and ANQGSEA. V lost 4 bases to trimming and J lost 0 bases, with 9 bases between them. The length of the CDR3 is 13 residues. The CDR3 DNA sequence: TGCAGCGTTGTCCGGGGGAACCAAGAGACCCAGTACTTC. This gives the protein CSVVRGNQETQYF. Based on the CDR3 plus reference TRBV29-1 and TRBJ2-5, the full variable domain is SAVISQKPSRDICQRGTSLTIQCQVDSQVTMMFWYRQQPGQSLTLIATANQGSEATYESGFVIDKFPISRPNLTFSTLTVSNMSPEDSSIYLCSVVRGNQETQYFGPGTRLLVL.